A selection of T cell receptor beta chains follows, all from one sample in a study of patients and donors after allogeneic stem cell transplantation. TCRdb called the RT-PCR reads again in MiXCR, with one record for every CDR3 protein. The data show about 230,000 distinct CDR3 sequences, 13% to 15% seen once. What was sequenced was blood, either unsorted or a sorted T cell fraction (not recorded which). These receptor sequences come from a human donor who was either an allogeneic HSCT recipient or a stem cell or donor lymphocyte infusion donor (not recorded which). It is not recorded whose cells these are; they may come from a transplant donor. The CDR3 runs from the conserved cysteine through the conserved F or W. A D gene is named only where the DNA matches it firmly. The size field is filled for only some rows; it gives once, few, many or a size class.

J | D | V | size | DNA | CDR3
TRBJ2-7 | TRBD2 | TRBV20-1 | few | TGCAGTGCTAGAGATCTACCCCGACTAGCGGGAAGCTACGAGCAGTACTTC | CSARDLPRLAGSYEQYF
TRBJ2-1 | TRBD1 | TRBV11-2 | . | TGTGCCAGCAGCCACCTTGCCGGGACAGGGAGTATTGAGCAGTTCTTC | CASSHLAGTGSIEQFF
TRBJ1-1 | . | TRBV6-1 | . | TGTGCCAGCAGTAATGCGGCTTTGGGTACTGAAGCTTTCTTT | CASSNAALGTEAFF
TRBJ2-7 | . | TRBV24-1 | many | TGTGCCACCAGTGCCGGTTACGAGCAGTACTTC | CATSAGYEQYF
TRBJ2-3 | TRBD2 | TRBV18 | many | TGTGCCAGCTCACCGGGACTAGATTTCCCAGATACGCAGTATTTT | CASSPGLDFPDTQYF
TRBJ1-6 | TRBD1 | TRBV3-1 | . | TGTGCCAGCAGCACCCGGACAGGGCTAACACCCCTCCACTTT | CASSTRTGLTPLHF
TRBJ2-3 | . | TRBV6-2/TRBV6-3 | . | TGTGCCAGCAGCCGATGGGTGGGCACAGATACGCAGTATTTT | CASSRWVGTDTQYF
TRBJ2-3 | TRBD2 | TRBV7-9 | few | TGTGCCAGCAGTCTATCGGGACTAGCGGGGGGAGATACGCAGTATTTT | CASSLSGLAGGDTQYF
TRBJ2-2 | TRBD2 | TRBV20-1 | . | TGCAGTGCTAGCCTAGCGGGAGTACGGACCGGGGAGCTGTTTTTT | CSASLAGVRTGELFF
TRBJ1-1 | . | TRBV5-4 | few | TGTGCCAGCAGTTCGGAGGGTCGGGTTATCGGCACTGAAGCTTTCTTT | CASSSEGRVIGTEAFF
TRBJ1-2 | . | TRBV18 | . | TGTGCCAGCTCACCACCGGGGGGGCAATATGGCTACACCTTC | CASSPPGGQYGYTF
TRBJ1-2 | . | TRBV4-2 | few | TGTGCCAGCAGCCAAGTCTCTGAGGGGGCTAACTATGGCTACACCTTC | CASSQVSEGANYGYTF
TRBJ2-1 | TRBD2 | TRBV4-2 | few | TGTGCCAGCAGCCAAGAAACCGGGACTAGCGGGGCGATCTCCTACAATGAGCAGTTCTTC | CASSQETGTSGAISYNEQFF
TRBJ2-3 | TRBD2 | TRBV20-1 | . | TGCAGTGCCGGGTGGGCTAGCGGGGGCCCTGTCATGGGCACAGATACGCAGTATTTT | CSAGWASGGPVMGTDTQYF
TRBJ1-6 | TRBD1 | TRBV30 | . | TGTGCCTGGAGTGTACCGGCAGGGGGACGTTCACCCCTCCACTTT | CAWSVPAGGRSPLHF
TRBJ1-3 | TRBD1 | TRBV5-1 | . | TGCGCCAGCAGCTTGGATGGGACAGGGAAAGACACCATATATTTT | CASSLDGTGKDTIYF
TRBJ2-4 | . | TRBV5-6 | . | TGTGCCAGCAGCTTGGATACCGGGAGACTAGCCAAAAACATTCAGTACTTC | CASSLDTGRLAKNIQYF
TRBJ1-1 | TRBD1 | TRBV12-3/TRBV12-4 | many | TGTGCCAGCAGCTGGCGCAGGGGGGAGGCTGAAGCTTTCTTT | CASSWRRGEAEAFF
TRBJ2-3 | . | TRBV20-1 | few | TGCAGTGAGCGAAGCACAGATACGCAGTATTTT | CSERSTDTQYF
TRBJ1-5 | . | TRBV24-1 | . | TGTGCCACCAGTGATAGGGGATTTTGGCAGCCCCAGCATTTT | CATSDRGFWQPQHF
TRBJ2-3 | . | TRBV3-1 | . | TGTGCCAGCAGCCAAGACCTAGGACGGAGCCGTGGCACAGATACGCAGTATTTT | CASSQDLGRSRGTDTQYF
TRBJ1-1 | . | TRBV7-8 | many | TGTGCCAGCAGCCACGCCGGGCGGGTGAGGAACACTGAAGCTTTCTTT | CASSHAGRVRNTEAFF
TRBJ2-7 | . | TRBV20-1 | . | TGCAGTGCACAAAACAGGGCCAGTTCCTACGAGCAGTACTTC | CSAQNRASSYEQYF
TRBJ2-7 | . | TRBV6-1 | many | TGTGCCAGCAGCCCCGGTTCGGGGGTGTCCTACGAGCAGTACTTC | CASSPGSGVSYEQYF
TRBJ2-2 | TRBD2 | TRBV24-1 | . | TGTGCCACCAGTGATTGGGGACTAAAGCGGAAGAGCACCGGGGAGCTGTTTTTT | CATSDWGLKRKSTGELFF
TRBJ2-7 | . | TRBV3-1 | . | TGTGCCAGCAGCCGCCTCTACGAGCAGTACTTC | CASSRLYEQYF
TRBJ2-5 | TRBD2 | TRBV5-4 | . | TGTGCCAGCAGCTCAAGCGGGACAGAGACCCAGTACTTC | CASSSSGTETQYF
TRBJ2-1 | . | TRBV6-1 | few | TGTGCCAGCACCCTGAGGCGTACTCATTACAATGAGCAGTTCTTC | CASTLRRTHYNEQFF
TRBJ1-2 | . | TRBV4-1 | few | TGCGCCAGCAGCCCAGGACAGTATGGCTACACCTTC | CASSPGQYGYTF
TRBJ2-1 | . | TRBV9 | few | TGTGCCAGCAGCCCCGTGTCCCGGACTTCCTACAATGAGCAGTTCTTC | CASSPVSRTSYNEQFF
TRBJ1-5 | . | TRBV12-3/TRBV12-4 | . | TGTGCCAGCAGTTTCGCCGGGGGCAATCAGCCCCAGCATTTT | CASSFAGGNQPQHF
TRBJ2-3 | . | TRBV4-1 | . | TGCGCCAGCAGCCAGTTCCAGGGAGGGGGTACGCAGTATTTT | CASSQFQGGGTQYF
TRBJ2-1 | . | TRBV10-3 | few | TGTGCCATCAGATCAGCGGATGAGCAGTTCTTC | CAIRSADEQFF
TRBJ2-3 | . | TRBV13 | many | TGTGCCAGCAGCTTGGGGGTAGCGGCTGATACGCAGTATTTT | CASSLGVAADTQYF
TRBJ2-1 | . | TRBV29-1 | many | TGCAGCGTTGAAGGATGGGGCAGCCGTTACAATGAGCAGTTCTTC | CSVEGWGSRYNEQFF
TRBJ1-1 | TRBD1 | TRBV19 | few | TGTGCCAGTAGTACCCGGGACAGGGGTGGTTGGGGCACTGAAGCTTTCTTT | CASSTRDRGGWGTEAFF
TRBJ2-3 | TRBD1 | TRBV7-8 | . | TGTGCCAGCAGCTCCGGGACAGGGGGGTTGGATACGCAGTATTTT | CASSSGTGGLDTQYF
TRBJ1-6 | TRBD1 | TRBV25-1 | many | TGTGCCAGCAGTGAATCCCCGACAGGGGGTGTTATGAATTCACCCCTCCACTTT | CASSESPTGGVMNSPLHF
TRBJ2-2 | TRBD1 | TRBV9 | . | TGTGCCAGCAGATCGGGACAGGAAATCGGCGGGGAGCTGTTTTTT | CASRSGQEIGGELFF
TRBJ2-5 | . | TRBV2 | few | TGTGCCAGCAGTGACGAGACCCAGTACTTC | CASSDETQYF
TRBJ1-1 | . | TRBV11-3 | . | TGTGCCAGCAGCCCGCGAGGGGTGAGCACTGAAGCTTTCTTT | CASSPRGVSTEAFF
TRBJ1-1 | . | TRBV2 | . | TGTGCCAGCACTCTAAATAACGCGGGTTACACTGAAGCTTTCTTT | CASTLNNAGYTEAFF
TRBJ2-5 | TRBD1 | TRBV20-1 | . | TGCAGTGCCCAGGACAGGGCGGGAGAGACCCAGTACTTC | CSAQDRAGETQYF
TRBJ2-5 | TRBD1 | TRBV11-2 | . | TGTGCCAGCAGCTTAGGACAGGGCCAGGCGAGAGAGACCCAGTACTTC | CASSLGQGQARETQYF
TRBJ1-3 | TRBD1 | TRBV30 | . | TGTGCCTGGAACAGGGGGGGAACCAGCTCTGGAAACACCATATATTTT | CAWNRGGTSSGNTIYF
TRBJ1-2 | . | TRBV7-2 | few | TGTGCCAGCAGCTTAGGGGGCGCGGGGGGCTACACCTTC | CASSLGGAGGYTF
TRBJ1-3 | . | TRBV3-1 | few | TGTGCCAGCATCCCCGGGGGTTCTGGAAACACCATATATTTT | CASIPGGSGNTIYF